This TCR beta chain was identified during a study of blood T cell repertoires in COVID-19 (dated by TCRdb to 2018 to 2021). Broadly, across the study: The collaborator samples originated in the United States, Italy and Spain and spanned the acute and convalescent phases of COVID-19. The prospective study material was composed of cDNA or gDNA derived from T cells, B-cell-depleted T cells, or PBMCs. The dataset comprised deeply sampled blood TCRbeta repertoires from subjects exposed to, actively infected with, or recovered from COVID-19. The repertoires were made available in a free public database intended to serve as a resource for research on the immune response to SARS-CoV-2. The samples were drawn from the first 160 participants of the ongoing ImmuneRACE study and from 1,254 subjects provided by 6 global collaborators. The sample metadata nearly always contained a de-identified subject ID, COVID-19 status, age in years and sex. Where available, HLA class I and class II types were taken from metadata supplied by the sample provider and were not determined by assay-based typing.

The collaborating institutions used their own protocols to collect whole blood in K2EDTA tubes. For TCRbeta analysis, collaborator samples were shipped as frozen whole blood, as isolated PBMCs, or as DNA extracted from either sample type. The CDR3 goes from the cysteine to the phenylalanine over 16 residues. CDR3 DNA only is kept here, 48 bases in frame from base 1. The germline V gene (reference sequence) specifies SSHAT as CDR1 and FNYEAQ as CDR2. TCRbeta CDR3 regions were amplified from genomic DNA using the immunoSEQ Assay, a bias-controlled multiplex PCR. Turning to the authors' computational methods: Nucleated cell counts per sample were estimated from amplification of reference gene primers within the assay. To quantify the absolute abundance of each unique TCRbeta CDR3 rearrangement, sequence reads were collapsed and filtered. For each sample, productive Simpson clonality was calculated by taking the square root of Simpson's diversity index across productive rearrangements. Here the immuneACCESS table is served through TCRdb, limited to in-frame sequences with V and J called. Missing clones are a known gap in these copies; in checked studies unresolved V genes cover under half, and the rest lacks a known reason. V and J calls and clone size are copied from that table; D and trimming were computed from the DNA. This sample comprises tens of thousands of clones, over 80% of them detected only once. The ten largest clones represent 55% to 65% of the sample.

Regarding this clone: What antigen it recognizes has not been identified. A read error may produce the germline difference seen at one junction end.

Beyond this particular receptor, the publication reports: Clinical and demographic metadata were provided uncurated, with the amount varying by source and participant.

This sequence uses TRBV7-7 and TRBJ1-6; the best D guess is TRBD1, with 6 bases matching. The sequenced material came from peripheral blood. The receptor was isolated from a woman older than 75 with acute or convalescent COVID-19. The CDR3 sequence is CASSLVSGGDNSPLHF. The base sequence is TGTGCTAGCAGCTTAGTTTCGGGGGGCGATAATTCACCCCTCCACTTT.